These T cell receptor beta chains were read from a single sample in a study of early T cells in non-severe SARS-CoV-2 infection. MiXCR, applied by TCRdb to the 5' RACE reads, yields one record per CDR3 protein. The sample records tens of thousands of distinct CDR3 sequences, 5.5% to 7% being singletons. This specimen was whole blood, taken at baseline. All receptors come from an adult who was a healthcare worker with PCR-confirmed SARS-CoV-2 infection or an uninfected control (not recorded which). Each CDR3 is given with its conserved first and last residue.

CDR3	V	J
CSVRWGRETEAFF	TRBV29-1	TRBJ1-1
CSARAGSRGNEQFF	TRBV20-1	TRBJ2-1
CSANTEGEPYNEQFF	TRBV20-1	TRBJ2-1
CASSLTGWEDTQYF	TRBV5-1	TRBJ2-3
CASSLIERVSYEQYF	TRBV5-6	TRBJ2-7
CASRQAGGETQYF	TRBV7-2	TRBJ2-5
CSASKGGNTEAFF	TRBV20-1	TRBJ1-1
CASSPSVGSVVQETQYF	TRBV18	TRBJ2-5
CSARDARGRAYEQYF	TRBV20-1	TRBJ2-7
CSARGQQGVNTGELFF	TRBV20-1	TRBJ2-2
CASSPVSAVKETQYF	TRBV28	TRBJ2-5
CSAPMRDNEQFF	TRBV20-1	TRBJ2-1
CASSMRDTEAFF	TRBV4-1	TRBJ1-1
CASSPDRGRLPEAFF	TRBV5-6	TRBJ1-1
CASSLVIREKKNIQYF	TRBV11-3	TRBJ2-4
CASSLSTYEQYF	TRBV7-8	TRBJ2-7
CASNAVSNQPQHF	TRBV19	TRBJ1-5
CASSYLSGDSYEQYF	TRBV6-6	TRBJ2-7
CASTTDRGHEQYF	TRBV28	TRBJ2-7
CASSQDPSGRYEQYF	TRBV4-1	TRBJ2-7
CASSLIGIYTGELFF	TRBV5-6	TRBJ2-2
CASGLAGHTDTQYF	TRBV19	TRBJ2-3
CASRIGQAGAEAFF	TRBV12-2	TRBJ1-1
CSARAGVYEQYF	TRBV20-1	TRBJ2-7
CASSYSRLAESSYNEQFF	TRBV6-5	TRBJ2-1
CASSNGGDNQPQHF	TRBV6-6	TRBJ1-5
CASSQGSAYYEQYF	TRBV4-2	TRBJ2-7
CASSSRGVGQETQYF	TRBV5-1	TRBJ2-5
CASSLGSRGADGYTF	TRBV7-9	TRBJ1-2
CASSTSPLVTDTQYF	TRBV11-2	TRBJ2-3
CATSDPGTDYNEQFF	TRBV24-1	TRBJ2-1
CASSPNRENTQYF	TRBV27	TRBJ2-3
CASSRTSGRRDEQFF	TRBV10-2	TRBJ2-1